This record concerns one T cell receptor (beta chain) sequence. This sample is part of a study of blood T cell repertoires in COVID-19. Study summary: Acute and convalescent COVID-19 specimens originated in the United States, Italy and Spain.

V lost 2 bases and J 4 bases, leaving 8 bases between the germline ends. CDR1 and CDR2 from the germline V gene are MNHEY and SVGEGT. The CDR3 has 13 amino acids. Method: immunoSEQ multiplex PCR; TCRdb's copy keeps in-frame clones and lacks some. The sample lists fewer than 250,000 clones, 80% to 90% occurring once. The V call is TRBV6-2 or TRBV6-3, the J call TRBJ2-5, with no clear D. The receptor comes from a middle-aged woman with acute COVID-19. The sequencing input was PBMCs or T cells enriched from blood (not recorded which). The CDR3 DNA is TGTGCCAGCAGTTACGTGGCAATAGAGACCCAGTACTTC. It specifies CASSYVAIETQYF.